The text below deals with one T cell receptor beta chain. The target antigen is unknown. With UMI labels, 5' RACE was used to prepare the TRB cDNA libraries. TCRdb reprocessed the 5' RACE reads and stores each CDR3 protein as one record, lacking DNA. The sample totals some 130,000 distinct CDR3 sequences. The CDR3 contains 12 residues. Germline V gives CDR1 SGHTA, CDR2 FQGNSA. This sample is drawn from a study of CXCR3-negative and CXCR3-positive naive CD8 T cells. The study, taken as a whole, reports: Memory, not naive, CXCR3-negative and CXCR3-positive cells differed in TRBV-TRBJ usage.

This receptor was taken from a human donor in good health. Some clones in this sample may be carry-over from other donors' samples. The sequenced material came from naive CXCR3- CD8+ T cells from blood. The subset was: CD45RO-CCR7+CD27+CD95- naive CD8+ T cells lacking CXCR3 (TNR3-). The chain couples TRBV7-2 to TRBJ2-7; the D gene TCRdb calls, TRBD1, cannot be checked with no DNA. The CDR3 loop is CASSPRGGEQYF.